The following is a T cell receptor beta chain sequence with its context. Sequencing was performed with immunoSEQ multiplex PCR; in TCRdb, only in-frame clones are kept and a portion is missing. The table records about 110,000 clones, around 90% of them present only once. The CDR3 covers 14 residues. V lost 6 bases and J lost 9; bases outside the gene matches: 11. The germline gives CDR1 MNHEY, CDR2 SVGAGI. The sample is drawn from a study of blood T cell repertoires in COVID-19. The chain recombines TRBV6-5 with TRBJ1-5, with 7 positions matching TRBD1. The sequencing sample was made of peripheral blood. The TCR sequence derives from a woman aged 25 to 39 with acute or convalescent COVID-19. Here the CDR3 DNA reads TGTGCCAGCAGCCAGACAGGGCCCACGGGGCCCCAGCATTTT. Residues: CASSQTGPTGPQHF.